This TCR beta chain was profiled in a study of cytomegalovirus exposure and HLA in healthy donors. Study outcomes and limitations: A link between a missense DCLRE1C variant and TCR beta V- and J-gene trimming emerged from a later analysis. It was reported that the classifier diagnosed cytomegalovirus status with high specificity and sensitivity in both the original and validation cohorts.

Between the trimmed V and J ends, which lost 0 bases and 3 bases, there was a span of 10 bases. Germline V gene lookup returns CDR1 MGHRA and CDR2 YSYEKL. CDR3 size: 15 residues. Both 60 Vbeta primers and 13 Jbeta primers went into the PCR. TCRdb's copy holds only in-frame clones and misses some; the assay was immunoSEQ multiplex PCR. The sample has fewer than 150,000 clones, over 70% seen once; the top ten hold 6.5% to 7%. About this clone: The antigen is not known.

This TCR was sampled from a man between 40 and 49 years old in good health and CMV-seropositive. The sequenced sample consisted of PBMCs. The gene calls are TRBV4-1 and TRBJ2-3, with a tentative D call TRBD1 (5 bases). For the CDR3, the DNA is TGCGCCAGCAGCCAAGATGGGGCTTGGACAGATACGCAGTATTTT. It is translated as CASSQDGAWTDTQYF.